This T cell receptor beta chain came from a study of T cells in Graves' hyperthyroidism and ophthalmopathy. RNA transcripts provided the source from which TCR beta CDR3 regions were amplified. The HTBI primer set served for first-round RT-PCR of the TCR CDR3. TCRdb processed the multiplex PCR reads anew with MiXCR; each CDR3 protein has one entry. The table includes 500,000 to 800,000 distinct CDR3 sequences, approximately 42% detected once. The CDR3 length is 15 residues. Trimming removed 9 bases from V and 0 bases from J, with 14 bases in between. Germline CDR1 KGHDR, CDR2 SFDVKD. The specimen was peripheral blood or thyroid tissue (not recorded which). This clonotype was obtained from an adult man with Graves' disease, either hyperthyroidism or ophthalmopathy (not recorded which). The chain links TRBV24-1 to TRBJ1-5, with a tentative D call TRBD1 (6 bases). The CDR3 sequence is CATQPRGASNQPQHF. CDR3 nucleotide sequence: TGTGCCACCCAACCCCGGGGGGCTAGCAATCAGCCCCAGCATTTT.